This T cell receptor beta chain emerged from a study of T cell changes during pregnancy in multiple sclerosis. V was pared by 1 base and J by 3 bases, with 6 bases of the junction left unmatched. The CDR3 is 15 residues long. Germline assignment: CDR1 SNHLY and CDR2 FYNNEI. The table came from immunoSEQ multiplex PCR; TCRdb's copy has only in-frame clones and leaves some out. The sample includes over 50,000 clones, about 89% seen only once; the top ten take around 1.7%. This sequence joins TRBV2 and TRBJ2-7, with 7 bases lining up with TRBD1. The sequence was collected from a female donor with multiple sclerosis, enrolled in a pregnancy study. Sample: peripheral blood, taken after pregnancy. The CDR3 coding sequence is TGTGCCAGCAGTGAAGGAGGGGGCCGCCTCTACGAGCAGTACTTC. Translated, it gives CASSEGGGRLYEQYF. Complete variable domain (other parts from reference TRBV2 and TRBJ2-7): EPEVTQTPSHQVTQMGQEVILRCVPISNHLYFYWYRQILGQKVEFLVSFYNNEISEKSEIFDDQFSVERPDGSNFTLKIRSTKLEDSAMYFCASSEGGGRLYEQYFGPGTRLTVT.